The T cell receptor beta chain described here comes from a study of blood T cell repertoires in COVID-19. The CDR3 has 16 amino acids. The V gene end was trimmed by 0 bases and the J gene end by 4 bases; junction bases not matched to a gene: 5. CDR1 is SGDLS and CDR2 is YYNGEE in the germline V gene. The authors' processing: Reference gene primer amplification yielded estimated nucleated cell counts. Method: immunoSEQ multiplex PCR; TCRdb's copy keeps in-frame clones and lacks some. V, J and clone size were drawn from that table, and D and trimming were deduced from the DNA. The sample records approximately 320,000 clones, roughly 87% being singletons. Clinical histories supplied by participants themselves formed the basis of cohort assignment. Recovery among Cohort 3 donors was established by two negative PCRs, clearance, or symptom resolution.

This TCR derives from a woman in her late teens or twenties who had recovered from COVID-19. The sequenced sample consisted of PBMCs or T cells enriched from blood (not recorded which). The chain couples TRBV9 to TRBJ2-3, with 10 bases aligning to TRBD2. CDR3 amino acids: CASSVAQRGGADTQYF. The CDR3 DNA is TGTGCCAGCAGCGTAGCCCAGCGGGGGGGCGCAGATACGCAGTATTTT.